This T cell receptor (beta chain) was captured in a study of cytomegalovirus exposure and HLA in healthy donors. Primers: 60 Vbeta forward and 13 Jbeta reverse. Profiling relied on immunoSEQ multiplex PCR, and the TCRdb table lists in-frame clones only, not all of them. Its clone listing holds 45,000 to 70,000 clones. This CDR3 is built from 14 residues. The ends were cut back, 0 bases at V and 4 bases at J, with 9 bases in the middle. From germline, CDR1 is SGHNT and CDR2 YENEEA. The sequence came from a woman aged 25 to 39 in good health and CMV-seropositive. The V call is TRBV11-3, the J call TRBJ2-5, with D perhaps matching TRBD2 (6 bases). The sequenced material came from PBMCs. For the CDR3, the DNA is TGTGCCAGCAGCTTAGATGGGACTGCAGAGACCCAGTACTTC. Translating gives CASSLDGTAETQYF.